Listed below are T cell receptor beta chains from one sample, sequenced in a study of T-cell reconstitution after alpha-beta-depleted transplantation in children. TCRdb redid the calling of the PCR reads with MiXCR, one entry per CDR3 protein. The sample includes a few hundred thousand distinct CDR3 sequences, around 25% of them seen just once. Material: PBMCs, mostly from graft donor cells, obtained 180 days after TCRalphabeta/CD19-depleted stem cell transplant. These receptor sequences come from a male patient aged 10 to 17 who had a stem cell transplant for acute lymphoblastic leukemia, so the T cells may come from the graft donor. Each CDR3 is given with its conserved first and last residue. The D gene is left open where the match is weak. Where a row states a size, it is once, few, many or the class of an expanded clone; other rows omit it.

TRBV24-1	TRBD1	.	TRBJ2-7	TGTGCCACCAGTGAATCCGGGACAGGAACCTACGAGCAGTACTTC	CATSESGTGTYEQYF
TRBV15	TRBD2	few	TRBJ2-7	TGTGCCACCAGCAGAGCGGGGGGGGGCTCCTACGAGCAGTACTTC	CATSRAGGGSYEQYF
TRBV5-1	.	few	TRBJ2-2	TGCGCCAGTACTAGAGCGAACACCGGGGAGCTGTTTTTT	CASTRANTGELFF
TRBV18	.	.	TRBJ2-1	TGTGCCAGCTCACCGGCGGGAACACCTATCTACAATGAGCAGTTCTTC	CASSPAGTPIYNEQFF
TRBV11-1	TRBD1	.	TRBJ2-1	TGTGCCAGCAGCTTAATCACAGTAAGGGACAGCTCCTACAATGAGCAGTTCTTC	CASSLITVRDSSYNEQFF
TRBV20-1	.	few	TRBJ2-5	TGCAGCGGGGATTCGGAAGAGACCCAGTACTTC	CSGDSEETQYF
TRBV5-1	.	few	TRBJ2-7	TGCGCCAGCAGCTCCCTGGAAGCCGGTTCTCTCTACGAGCAGTACTTC	CASSSLEAGSLYEQYF
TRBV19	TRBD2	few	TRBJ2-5	TGTGCCAGTAGATCTACTAGCGGGAGTGAAGAGACCCAGTACTTC	CASRSTSGSEETQYF
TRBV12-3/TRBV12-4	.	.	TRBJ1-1	TGTGCCAGCAGTTTAGCGACGGGATCCAACACTGAAGCTTTCTTT	CASSLATGSNTEAFF
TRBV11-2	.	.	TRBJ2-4	TGTGCCAGCAGGGGAGGAATTCGGTACTTC	CASRGGIRYF
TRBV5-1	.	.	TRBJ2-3	TGCGCCAGCAGCTTGGGCAGGGCCATTTTTCCTAGCACAGATACGCAGTATTTT	CASSLGRAIFPSTDTQYF
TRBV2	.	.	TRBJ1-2	TGTGCCAGCAAAACGGAAGTCTATGGCTACACCTTC	CASKTEVYGYTF
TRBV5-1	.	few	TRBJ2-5	TGCGCCAGCAGCTTGGAGGCGGGGATAAAGACCCAGTACTTC	CASSLEAGIKTQYF
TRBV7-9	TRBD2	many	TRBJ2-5	TGTGCCAGCAGCTTAGGGGGACTAACGGAGACCCAGTACTTC	CASSLGGLTETQYF
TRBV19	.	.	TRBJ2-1	TGTGCCAGTAGTCGCCGGGACTACAATGAGCAGTTCTTC	CASSRRDYNEQFF
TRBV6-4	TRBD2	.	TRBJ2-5	TGTGCCAGCAGTGACTTGGGACTAGCGGGAACTCAAGAGACCCAGTACTTC	CASSDLGLAGTQETQYF
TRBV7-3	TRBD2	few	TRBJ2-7	TGTGCCAGCACTCTCCCGGGACTAGGGATTTACGAGCAGTACTTC	CASTLPGLGIYEQYF
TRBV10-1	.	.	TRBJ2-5	TGCGCCAGCAGTGAGGATTATCGGGGTTGGGAGACCCAGTACTTC	CASSEDYRGWETQYF
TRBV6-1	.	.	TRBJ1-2	TGTGCCAGCAGCCCCGGACAGATTAACTATGGCTACACCTTC	CASSPGQINYGYTF
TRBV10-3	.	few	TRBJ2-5	TGTGCCATCAGTGAGGGCTTCTCGGGGCTTCAAGAGACCCAGTACTTC	CAISEGFSGLQETQYF
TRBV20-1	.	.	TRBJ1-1	TGCAGTGCTAGAGATGAGGGCGGGGGCGCGGGACGGAACACTGAAGCTTTCTTT	CSARDEGGGAGRNTEAFF
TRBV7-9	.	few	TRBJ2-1	TGTGCCAGCAGCTTAGGGTTACAGGGTCTATACAATGAGCAGTTCTTC	CASSLGLQGLYNEQFF
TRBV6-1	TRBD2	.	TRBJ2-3	TGTGCCAGCACCGAAAGGACTAGCGGGAGCGTAACGCAGTATTTT	CASTERTSGSVTQYF
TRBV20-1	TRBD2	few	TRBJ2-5	TGCAGTGCTGTGACTAGCGGGAGGGCCACGGTATACGAGACCCAGTACTTC	CSAVTSGRATVYETQYF
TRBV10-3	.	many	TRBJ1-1	TGTGCCATCAGTGAGTGGATGAACACTGAAGCTTTCTTT	CAISEWMNTEAFF
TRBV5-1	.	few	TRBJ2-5	TGCGCCAGCATAGAGGGTTGGGGGTACCAAGAGACCCAGTACTTC	CASIEGWGYQETQYF
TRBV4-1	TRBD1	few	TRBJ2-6	TGCGCCAGCAGCCAAGAGGGGACAGGGGTTGCTGGGGCCAACGTCCTGACTTTC	CASSQEGTGVAGANVLTF
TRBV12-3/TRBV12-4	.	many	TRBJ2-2	TGTGCCAGCAGTTTTCATTATGGTTCCGGGGAGCTGTTTTTT	CASSFHYGSGELFF